This entry lists 11 T cell receptor beta chains sequenced from one sample in a study of T cells expressing NK-cell markers. TCRdb reprocessed the 5' RACE reads and keeps a single row for each CDR3 protein, giving no DNA. This table lists a few hundred thousand distinct CDR3 sequences. The specimen was blood T cells: a sorted CD56 or NKG2C T cell subset, CD4+ or CD8+ T cells, or bulk PBMC T cells (not recorded which). The receptors derive from a man aged 18 to 30 in good health.

The chain recombines TRBV12-3 or TRBV12-4 with TRBJ2-7; with no DNA, the TCRdb D assignment of TRBD1 cannot be verified. The CDR3 sequence is 19 residues long. The CDR3 loop reads CASSFPPTGRAGGKYEQYF.

V gene TRBV4-3 combines with J gene TRBJ1-1; TCRdb designates TRBD1, a call that cannot be tested without DNA. This CDR3 spans 14 amino acids. Germline CDR1 reads LGHNA; CDR2 reads YSLEER. The CDR3: CASSRSPGATEAFF.

This sequence joins TRBV5-1 and TRBJ1-2. Germline V gene data show CDR1 as SGHRS and CDR2 as YFSETQ. The length of the CDR3 is 13 residues. The CDR3 loop is CASSLAPVDGYTF.

The chain carries TRBV3-1 and TRBJ2-3; TCRdb indicates TRBD2, and absent DNA this call remains unverified. The CDR3 is 17 amino acids. CDR1 LGHDT and CDR2 YNNKEL come from the germline V gene (reference sequence). CDR3 amino acids: CASSRTSGRAGTDTQYF.

V gene TRBV7-8 combines with J gene TRBJ2-7; TCRdb's D gene call, TRBD1, goes unchecked for lack of DNA. This CDR3 contains 16 residues. In germline, CDR1 is SGHVS, CDR2 FQNEAQ. The CDR3 sequence: CASSLRPGQGSHEQYF.

CDR3 sequence: CASSSRRAGDNEQFF. The V gene is TRBV7-8, the J gene TRBJ2-1; without DNA, the TCRdb call of TRBD2 cannot be checked. This CDR3 comprises 15 residues. Germline-derived CDR1 and CDR2 are SGHVS and FQNEAQ.

The chain carries TRBV10-3 and TRBJ2-3; TCRdb proposes TRBD2, but this gene call is untestable without DNA. This CDR3 has 18 residues. CDR1 and CDR2 from the germline V gene are ENHRY and SYGVKD. The CDR3 here is CAISERRTSGRSTDTQYF.

V and J are TRBV11-2 and TRBJ2-7; TCRdb returns TRBD2, unconfirmable since there is no DNA. Germline V gives CDR1 SGHAT, CDR2 FQNNGV. The CDR3 consists of 17 residues. CDR3 protein: CASSQTPVTSGSVEQYF. The whole variable domain, filled in from reference TRBV11-2 and TRBJ2-7, reads EAGVAQSPRYKIIEKRQSVAFWCNPISGHATLYWYQQILGQGPKLLIQFQNNGVVDDSQLPKDRFSAERLKGVDSTLKIQPAKLEDSAVYLCASSQTPVTSGSVEQYFGPGTRLTVT.

The chain employs TRBV20-1 and TRBJ2-7. The CDR3 is made up of 14 amino acids. Germline-derived CDR1 and CDR2 are DFQATT and SNEGSKA (reference sequence). The CDR3 here is CSAQMPRSSYEQYF.

The V gene is TRBV5-1, the J gene TRBJ2-2; without DNA, the TCRdb call of TRBD1 cannot be checked. CDR3 length equals 15 residues. Germline V gives CDR1 SGHRS, CDR2 YFSETQ. CDR3 sequence: CASSYGDRTPGELFF.

The CDR3 is CASSLAPRWTEAFF. This chain uses TRBV5-6 with TRBJ1-1. Looked up from germline, CDR1 is SGHDT and CDR2 is YYEEEE. CDR3 length equals 14 residues.